The rows below give T cell receptor beta chains drawn from one sample of a study of radiotherapy plus CTLA-4 blockade in lung cancer. Sequencing was performed with immunoSEQ multiplex PCR; in TCRdb, only in-frame clones are kept and a portion is missing. The top ten clones hold 7% to 9.5% of a sample with some 38,000 clones, around 79% of them seen once. Specimen: peripheral blood, collected from a patient treated with radiotherapy plus ipilimumab. The receptors stem from a human donor with non-small cell lung cancer who had stable disease on radiotherapy plus ipilimumab. The CDR3 runs from the conserved cysteine through the conserved F or W. A D gene is named only where the DNA matches it firmly. Size values are once, few and many counts, or a class for expanded clones, and some rows have none.

d_call j_call clone_size v_call cdr3_aa cdr3_nt
NA TRBJ2-5 few TRBV7-8 CASSLGLHYQETQYF TGTGCCAGCAGCCTCGGACTGCATTATCAAGAGACCCAGTACTTC
NA TRBJ2-3 NA TRBV5-5 CASSIEIRGRIADTQYF TGTGCCAGCAGCATAGAAATCCGAGGGAGGATAGCAGATACGCAGTATTTT
NA TRBJ2-2 NA TRBV7-2 CASSPRGIANTGELFF TGTGCCAGCAGCCCTAGGGGGATCGCGAACACCGGGGAGCTGTTTTTT
NA TRBJ2-3 NA TRBV6-5 CASSYGTKGLGDTQYF TGTGCCAGCAGTTACGGAACCAAGGGACTGGGAGATACGCAGTATTTT
TRBD1 TRBJ1-2 NA TRBV7-3 CASSGGTGKDYGYTF TGTGCCAGCAGCGGAGGGACAGGGAAGGACTATGGCTACACCTTC
NA TRBJ2-5 NA TRBV7-2 CASSLAGAAGETQYF TGTGCCAGCAGCTTAGCGGGGGCCGCAGGGGAGACCCAGTACTTC
NA TRBJ2-7 NA TRBV11-2 CASSLKSGSTYEQYF TGTGCCAGCAGCTTAAAGTCAGGTAGTACCTACGAGCAGTACTTC
NA TRBJ1-1 NA TRBV9 CASSVIDTNTEAFF TGTGCCAGCAGCGTGATCGACACGAACACTGAAGCTTTCTTT
NA TRBJ2-5 few TRBV29-1 CSVEGSQETQYF TGCAGCGTAGAGGGATCACAAGAGACCCAGTACTTC
TRBD1 TRBJ1-1 NA TRBV7-6 CASSSQGAQNTEAFF TGTGCCAGCAGCTCTCAGGGGGCGCAGAACACTGAAGCTTTCTTT
TRBD1 TRBJ1-2 few TRBV5-1 CASSSGTGNNYGYTF TGCGCCAGCAGCTCGGGGACAGGGAATAACTATGGCTACACCTTC
TRBD2 TRBJ2-2 NA TRBV4-1 CASSQGDGGVRELFF TGCGCCAGCAGCCAAGGGGATGGGGGGGTCAGGGAGCTGTTTTTT
NA TRBJ2-3 NA TRBV9 CASSVEGVRSTDTQYF TGTGCCAGCAGCGTCGAAGGTGTCAGAAGTACAGATACGCAGTATTTT
TRBD1 TRBJ2-2 NA TRBV10-1 CASSATGQGRGGELFF TGCGCCAGCAGTGCCACGGGACAGGGGAGAGGCGGGGAGCTGTTTTTT
NA TRBJ2-5 NA TRBV5-1 CASSSGVLQETQYF TGCGCCAGCAGCTCCGGAGTTTTACAAGAGACCCAGTACTTC
TRBD2 TRBJ2-5 NA TRBV5-4 CASSLYGTKETQYF TGTGCCAGCAGCTTGTACGGGACTAAAGAGACCCAGTACTTC
NA TRBJ2-2 NA TRBV2 CASSIRGAGELFF TGTGCCAGCAGTATTAGGGGAGCCGGGGAGCTGTTTTTT
NA TRBJ1-2 NA TRBV9 CASSADFGASYGYTF TGTGCCAGCAGCGCGGATTTTGGGGCTTCCTATGGCTACACCTTC
NA TRBJ1-4 NA TRBV30 CAWSVSEKLFF TGTGCCTGGAGTGTCAGTGAAAAACTGTTTTTT
NA TRBJ1-5 NA TRBV10-2 CASSEWGPGNQPQHF TGCGCCAGCAGTGAGTGGGGACCGGGCAATCAGCCCCAGCATTTT
NA TRBJ1-2 few TRBV2 CASRPTGLNYGYTF TGTGCCAGCAGACCCACAGGGTTAAACTATGGCTACACCTTC
TRBD1 TRBJ2-1 few TRBV11-2 CASLPRRDRQFNEQFF TGTGCCAGCTTACCTCGCCGGGACAGGCAATTCAATGAGCAGTTCTTC
TRBD2 TRBJ2-1 NA TRBV27 CASSLPGLASYEQFF TGTGCCAGCAGTTTGCCGGGACTAGCTAGCTATGAGCAGTTCTTC
TRBD2 TRBJ2-3 once TRBV7-2 CASSQTSGTDTQYF TGTGCCAGCAGCCAGACTAGCGGCACAGATACGCAGTATTTT
NA TRBJ1-2 few TRBV28 CASSVGILRGAGNYGYTF TGTGCCAGCAGTGTCGGGATTTTGCGGGGGGCAGGGAACTATGGCTACACCTTC
NA TRBJ1-2 NA TRBV7-2 CASSSLGGNYGYTF TGTGCCAGCAGCTCCCTGGGGGGCAACTATGGCTACACCTTC
NA TRBJ2-2 NA TRBV29-1 CSVVRLPANTGELFF TGCAGCGTTGTACGCCTACCCGCGAACACCGGGGAGCTGTTTTTT
NA TRBJ1-1 once TRBV19 CASTKGPVLTEAFF TGTGCCAGTACCAAAGGACCCGTTTTGACTGAAGCTTTCTTT
NA TRBJ1-3 few TRBV18 CASSPQGMVGNTIYF TGTGCCAGCTCACCACAGGGAATGGTCGGAAACACCATATATTTT
TRBD1 TRBJ1-1 few TRBV30 CAWSKDRGNTEAFF TGTGCCTGGAGTAAGGACAGGGGGAACACTGAAGCTTTCTTT
TRBD2 TRBJ2-1 NA TRBV4-2 CASSQRTSGGTYNEQFF TGTGCCAGCAGCCAAAGGACTAGCGGGGGAACCTACAATGAGCAGTTCTTC
TRBD1 TRBJ1-2 NA TRBV15 CATSKGQGEGYTF TGTGCCACCAGCAAAGGTCAGGGGGAAGGCTACACCTTC
NA TRBJ2-2 NA TRBV7-9 CASSLGGAGDTGELFF TGTGCCAGCAGCTTAGGAGGGGCTGGGGACACCGGGGAGCTGTTTTTT